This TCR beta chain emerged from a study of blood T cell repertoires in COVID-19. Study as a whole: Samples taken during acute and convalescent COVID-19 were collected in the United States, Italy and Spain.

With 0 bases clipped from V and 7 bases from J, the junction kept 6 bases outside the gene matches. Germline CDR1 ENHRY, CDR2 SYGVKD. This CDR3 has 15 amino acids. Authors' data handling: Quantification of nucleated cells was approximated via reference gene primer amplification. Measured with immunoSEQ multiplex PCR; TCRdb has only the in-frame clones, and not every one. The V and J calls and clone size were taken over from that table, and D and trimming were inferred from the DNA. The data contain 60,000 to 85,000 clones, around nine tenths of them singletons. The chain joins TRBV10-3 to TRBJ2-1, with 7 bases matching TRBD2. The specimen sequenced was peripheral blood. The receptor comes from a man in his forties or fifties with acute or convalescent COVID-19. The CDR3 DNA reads TGTGCCATCAGTGAGTCGGGAGGGAAATGGAATGAGCAGTTCTTC. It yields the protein CAISESGGKWNEQFF.